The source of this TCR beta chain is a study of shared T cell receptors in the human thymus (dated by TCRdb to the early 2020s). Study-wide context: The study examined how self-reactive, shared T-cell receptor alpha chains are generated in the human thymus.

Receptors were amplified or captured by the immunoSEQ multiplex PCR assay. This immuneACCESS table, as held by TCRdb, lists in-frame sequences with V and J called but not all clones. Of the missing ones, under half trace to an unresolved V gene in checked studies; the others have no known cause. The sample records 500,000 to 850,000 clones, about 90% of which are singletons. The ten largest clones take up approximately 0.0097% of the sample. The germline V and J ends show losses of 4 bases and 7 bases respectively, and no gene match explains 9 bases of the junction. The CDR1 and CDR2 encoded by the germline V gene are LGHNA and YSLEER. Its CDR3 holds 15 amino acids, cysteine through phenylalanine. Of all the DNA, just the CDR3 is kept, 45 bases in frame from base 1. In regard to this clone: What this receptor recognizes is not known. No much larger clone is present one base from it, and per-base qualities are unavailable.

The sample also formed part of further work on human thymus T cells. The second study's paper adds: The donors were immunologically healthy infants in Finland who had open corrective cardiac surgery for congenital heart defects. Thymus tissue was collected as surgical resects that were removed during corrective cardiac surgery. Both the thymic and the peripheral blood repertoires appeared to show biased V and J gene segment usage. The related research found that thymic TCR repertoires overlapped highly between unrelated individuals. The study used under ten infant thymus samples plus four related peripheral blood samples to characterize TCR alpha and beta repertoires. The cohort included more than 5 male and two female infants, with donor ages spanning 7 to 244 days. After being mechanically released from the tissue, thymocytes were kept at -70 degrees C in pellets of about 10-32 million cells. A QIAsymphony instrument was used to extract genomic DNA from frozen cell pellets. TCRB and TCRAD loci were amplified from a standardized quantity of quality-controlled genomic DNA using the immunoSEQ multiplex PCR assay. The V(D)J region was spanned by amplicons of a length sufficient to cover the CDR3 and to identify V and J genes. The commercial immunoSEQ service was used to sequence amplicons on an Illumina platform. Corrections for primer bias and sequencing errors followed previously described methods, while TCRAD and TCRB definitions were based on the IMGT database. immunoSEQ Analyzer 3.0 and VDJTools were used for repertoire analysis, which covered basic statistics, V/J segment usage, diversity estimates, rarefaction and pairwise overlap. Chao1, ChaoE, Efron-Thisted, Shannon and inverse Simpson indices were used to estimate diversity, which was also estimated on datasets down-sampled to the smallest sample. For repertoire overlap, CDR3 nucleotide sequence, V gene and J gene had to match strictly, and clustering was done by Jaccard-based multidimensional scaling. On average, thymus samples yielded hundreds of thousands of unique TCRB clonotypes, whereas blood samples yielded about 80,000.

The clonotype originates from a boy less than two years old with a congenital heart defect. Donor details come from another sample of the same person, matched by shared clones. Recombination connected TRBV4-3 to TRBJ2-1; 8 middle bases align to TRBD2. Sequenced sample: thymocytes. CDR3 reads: CASSLGRGGVNEQFF. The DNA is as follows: TGCGCCAGCAGCCTCGGGAGGGGGGGTGTGAATGAGCAGTTCTTC.